The clone carrying this TCR beta chain has a count of ten or more. Its antigen is currently unknown. Per the germline V gene, CDR1 is MGHDK and CDR2 is SYGVNS. This CDR3 is built from 14 residues. Trimming stripped 0 bases from V and 5 bases from J, with 10 bases between. Time point: sample taken at primary tumor resection. Donation came from 70 or so patients with untreated early-stage non-small cell lung cancer. Whole RNA, isolated from tumor, nontumor lung or frozen PBMC, was sequenced without prior sorting. TCRdb re-called the 5' RACE reads with MiXCR, one entry per CDR3 protein. The sample consists of about 48,000 distinct CDR3 sequences, approximately 5% of them appearing once. The data derive from a study of spatial heterogeneity in lung cancer. Study details: Fewer alpha-chain than beta-chain sequences were consistently detected. Notes on the study in general: Resection blood, more than follow-up blood, showed ubiquitous expanded tumor TCRs.

The sequenced sample was PBMCs, obtained at surgery. This chain joins TRBV25-1 and TRBJ2-5, with D perhaps matching TRBD1 or TRBD2 (5 bases each). The TCR sequence derives from a male donor with early-stage non-small cell lung cancer. CDR3 region: CASSEYGGSETQYF. CDR3 nucleotides: TGTGCCAGCAGTGAATATGGGGGATCGGAGACCCAGTACTTC.